This T cell receptor beta chain derives from a study of blood T cell dynamics during melanoma immunotherapy. Study-level information: Metastatic melanoma patients received first-line pembrolizumab or nivolumab plus ipilimumab.

The germline V gene encodes CDR1 SGHTA and CDR2 FQGNSA. The V segment lost 2 bases and the J segment 5 bases; nucleotides outside the gene matches: 3. The CDR3 has 14 amino acids. TCRdb keeps only in-frame clones here, not all; method: immunoSEQ multiplex PCR. The sample has about 10,000 clones, approximately 81% seen once; the top ten hold more than 15%. Documented time point: week 3, after first cycle of checkpoint inhibitor. Blood was drawn before treatment and at week 3 after checkpoint blockade. Disease control meant complete response, partial response or stable disease at 12 weeks. Sample: blood, taken from a patient treated with checkpoint blockade. This chain connects TRBV7-2 to TRBJ1-2, with 9 bases fitting TRBD1. The TCR originated in a human donor with melanoma. CDR3 protein: CASSLQQGAYGYTF. In DNA, the CDR3 is TGTGCCAGCAGCTTACAACAGGGGGCATATGGCTACACCTTC.